This section outlines one T cell receptor beta chain sequence together with its context. The antigen remains unidentified. This table comes from immunoSEQ multiplex PCR, and its TCRdb copy is limited to in-frame clones, with some not included. The sample has 9,500 to 13,000 clones, around 94% seen once. This sample is part of a study of T cells in tuberculosis. The CDR3 runs 15 residues. Notes on the study in general: Using the GMM-specific repertoire gave about 85% accuracy versus over 60% with motifs.

Tuberculosis was confirmed by positive sputum smear and/or M. tuberculosis culture. The sample was PBMCs. The rearrangement uses TRBV12-2 and TRBJ1-4; the table's D call, TRBD1, has no DNA check behind it. TRBV12-2 corresponds to a pseudogene. The sequence came from an adult with tuberculosis. In DNA form, the CDR3 reads TGTGCAAGTCGCTTAAAGGACAGGCCCAATGAAAAACTGTTTTTT. This sequence encodes CASRLKDRPNEKLFF.